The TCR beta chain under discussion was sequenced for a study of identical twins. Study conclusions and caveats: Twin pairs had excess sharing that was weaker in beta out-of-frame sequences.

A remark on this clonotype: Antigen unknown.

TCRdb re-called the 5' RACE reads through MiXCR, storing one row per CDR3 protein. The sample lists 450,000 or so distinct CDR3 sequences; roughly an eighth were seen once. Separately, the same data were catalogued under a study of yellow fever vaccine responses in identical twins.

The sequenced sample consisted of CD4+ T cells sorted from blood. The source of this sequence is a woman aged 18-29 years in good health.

The CDR3 DNA follows: TGCGCCAGCAGCCCGGGGCCTATCTCCTACGAGCAGTACTTC. As protein: CASSPGPISYEQYF. The chain links TRBV5-1 to TRBJ2-7, with D possibly called TRBD1 or TRBD2 (5 bases each). This CDR3 region has 14 residues. Trimming removed 4 bases from V and 0 bases from J, with 11 bases in between. Germline V lookup: CDR1 SGHRS, CDR2 YFSETQ.